In its sample, the clone carrying this T cell receptor (beta chain) was seen a few times. Its antigen is as yet unknown. This entry comes from a study of beta chain features in type 1 diabetes. Reverse transcribing all isolated RNA meant expressed TCRB transcripts were sequenced. Method: immunoSEQ multiplex PCR; TCRdb's copy keeps in-frame clones and lacks some. This sample has around 340,000 clones, with around 9.3% found just once. CD4+ naive, central memory, regulatory and stem cell-like memory subsets were isolated by sorting on CD45RO/CCR7/CD25/CD127/CD95/CD27. Broader study findings: Type 1 diabetes patients had TCRB CDR3s that were shorter (moderately but significantly so) in all four CD4+ subsets. Equally in patients and controls, shorter templates might have been favored by PCR.

Per germline, CDR1 KGHSH and CDR2 LQKENI. V lost 2 bases and J 0 bases, leaving 8 bases between the germline ends. This CDR3 has 14 amino acids. What was sequenced was central memory CD4+ T cells from blood. The chain recombines TRBV18 with TRBJ2-7; no firm D call. This receptor was identified in a man between 25 and 39 years old with type 1 diabetes. The CDR3 DNA is TGTGCCAGCTCACCATCCCTCAGCTCCTACGAGCAGTACTTC. Protein product: CASSPSLSSYEQYF.